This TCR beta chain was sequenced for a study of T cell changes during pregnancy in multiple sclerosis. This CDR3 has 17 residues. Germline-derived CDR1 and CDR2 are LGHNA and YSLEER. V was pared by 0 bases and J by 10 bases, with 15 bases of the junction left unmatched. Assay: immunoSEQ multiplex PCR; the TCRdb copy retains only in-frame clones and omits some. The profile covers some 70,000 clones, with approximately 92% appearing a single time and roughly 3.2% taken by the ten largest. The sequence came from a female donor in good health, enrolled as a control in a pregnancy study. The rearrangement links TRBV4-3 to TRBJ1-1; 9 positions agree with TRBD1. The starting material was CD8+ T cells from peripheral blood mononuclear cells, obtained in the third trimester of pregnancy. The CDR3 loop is CASSQDPNRGRGGAAFF. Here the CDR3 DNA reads TGCGCCAGCAGCCAAGACCCGAACAGGGGGCGAGGTGGAGCAGCTTTCTTT.